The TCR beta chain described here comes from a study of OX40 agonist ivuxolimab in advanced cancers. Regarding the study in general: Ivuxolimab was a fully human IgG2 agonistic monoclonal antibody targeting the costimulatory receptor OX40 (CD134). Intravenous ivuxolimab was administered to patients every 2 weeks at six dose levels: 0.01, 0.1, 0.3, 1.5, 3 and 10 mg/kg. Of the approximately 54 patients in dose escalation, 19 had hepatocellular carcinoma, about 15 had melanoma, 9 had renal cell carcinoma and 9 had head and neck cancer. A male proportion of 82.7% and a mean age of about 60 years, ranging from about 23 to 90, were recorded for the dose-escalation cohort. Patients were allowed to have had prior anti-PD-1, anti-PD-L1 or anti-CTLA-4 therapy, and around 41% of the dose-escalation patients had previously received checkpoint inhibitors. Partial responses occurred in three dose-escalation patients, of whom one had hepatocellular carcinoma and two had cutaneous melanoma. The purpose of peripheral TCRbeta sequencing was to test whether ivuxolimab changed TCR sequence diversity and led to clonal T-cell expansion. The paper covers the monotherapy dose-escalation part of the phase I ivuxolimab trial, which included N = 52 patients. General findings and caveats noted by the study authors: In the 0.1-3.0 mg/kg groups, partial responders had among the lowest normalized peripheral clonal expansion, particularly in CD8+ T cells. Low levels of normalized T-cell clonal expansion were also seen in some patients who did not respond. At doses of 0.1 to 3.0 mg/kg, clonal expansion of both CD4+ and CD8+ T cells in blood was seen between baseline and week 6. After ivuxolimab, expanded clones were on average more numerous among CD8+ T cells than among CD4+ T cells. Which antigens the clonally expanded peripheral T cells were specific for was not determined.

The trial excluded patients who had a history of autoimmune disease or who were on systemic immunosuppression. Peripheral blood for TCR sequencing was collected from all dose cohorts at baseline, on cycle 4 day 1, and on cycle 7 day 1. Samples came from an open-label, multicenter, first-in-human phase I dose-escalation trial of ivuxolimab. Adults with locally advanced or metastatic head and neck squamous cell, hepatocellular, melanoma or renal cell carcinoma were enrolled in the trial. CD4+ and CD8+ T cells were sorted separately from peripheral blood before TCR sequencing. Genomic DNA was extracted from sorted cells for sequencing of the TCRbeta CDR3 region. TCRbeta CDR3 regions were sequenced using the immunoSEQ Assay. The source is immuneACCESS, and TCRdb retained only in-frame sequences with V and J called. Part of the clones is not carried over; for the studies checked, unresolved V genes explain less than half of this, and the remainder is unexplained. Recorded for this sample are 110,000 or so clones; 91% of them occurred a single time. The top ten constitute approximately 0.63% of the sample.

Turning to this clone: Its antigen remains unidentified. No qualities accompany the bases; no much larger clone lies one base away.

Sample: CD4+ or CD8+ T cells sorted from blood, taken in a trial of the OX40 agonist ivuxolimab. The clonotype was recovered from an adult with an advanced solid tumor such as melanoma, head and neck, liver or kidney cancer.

The CDR3 region reads CASGGLAGETQYF. The DNA reads TGCGCCAGCGGAGGACTAGCGGGCGAGACCCAGTACTTC. The receptor chain draws on TRBV10-1 and TRBJ2-5; 11 junctional bases match TRBD2. The CDR3 goes from the cysteine to the phenylalanine over 13 residues. The retained sequence is limited to the CDR3, 39 bases, with the frame set at the first base. Unmatched junction bases come to 4, with V trimmed by 8 bases and J by 5 bases. CDR1 and CDR2, per the germline V gene (reference sequence), are WNHNN and SYGVQD.